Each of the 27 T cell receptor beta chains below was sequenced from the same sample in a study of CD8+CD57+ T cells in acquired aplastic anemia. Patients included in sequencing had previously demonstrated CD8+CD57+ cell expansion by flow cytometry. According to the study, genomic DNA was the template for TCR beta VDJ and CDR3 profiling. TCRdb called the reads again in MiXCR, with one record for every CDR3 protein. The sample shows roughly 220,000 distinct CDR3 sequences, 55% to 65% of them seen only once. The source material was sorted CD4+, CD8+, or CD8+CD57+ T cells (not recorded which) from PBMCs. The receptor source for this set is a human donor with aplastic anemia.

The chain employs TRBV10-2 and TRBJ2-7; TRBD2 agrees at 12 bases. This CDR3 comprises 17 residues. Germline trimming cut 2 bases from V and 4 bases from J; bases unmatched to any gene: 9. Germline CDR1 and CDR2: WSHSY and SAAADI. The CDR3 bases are TGCGCCAGCAGTGAGAGTCTAGCGGGAGGGCCTAAGTACGAGCAGTACTTC. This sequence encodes CASSESLAGGPKYEQYF.

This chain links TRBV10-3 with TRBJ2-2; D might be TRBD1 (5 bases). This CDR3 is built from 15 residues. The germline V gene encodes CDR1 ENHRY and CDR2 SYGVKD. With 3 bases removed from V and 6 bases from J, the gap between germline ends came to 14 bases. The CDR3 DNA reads TGTGCCATCAGTGAAGGGGCTAGGGCTGCCGGGGAGCTGTTTTTT. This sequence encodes CAISEGARAAGELFF.

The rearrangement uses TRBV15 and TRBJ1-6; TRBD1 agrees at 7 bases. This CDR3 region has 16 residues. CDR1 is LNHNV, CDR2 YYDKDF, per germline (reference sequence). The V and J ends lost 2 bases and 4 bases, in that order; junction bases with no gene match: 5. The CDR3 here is CATSRPPGQYNSPLHF. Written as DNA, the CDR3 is TGTGCCACCAGCAGACCGCCGGGACAGTATAATTCACCCCTCCACTTT.

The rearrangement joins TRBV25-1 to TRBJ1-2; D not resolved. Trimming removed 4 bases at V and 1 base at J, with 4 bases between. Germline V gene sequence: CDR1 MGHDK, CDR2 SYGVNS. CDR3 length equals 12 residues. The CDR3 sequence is CASSGFNYGYTF. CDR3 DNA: TGTGCCAGCAGTGGGTTTAACTATGGCTACACCTTC.

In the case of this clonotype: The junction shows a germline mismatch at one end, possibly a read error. The CDR3 protein is CASSDLSAGTGYTF. The CDR3 DNA is TGTGCCAGCAGTGATCTGTCGGCAGGGACTGGCTACACCTTC. The rearrangement joins TRBV24-1 to TRBJ1-2; tentative D call: TRBD1 (5 bases). This CDR3 region has 14 residues. Germline CDR1 reads KGHDR; CDR2 reads SFDVKD.

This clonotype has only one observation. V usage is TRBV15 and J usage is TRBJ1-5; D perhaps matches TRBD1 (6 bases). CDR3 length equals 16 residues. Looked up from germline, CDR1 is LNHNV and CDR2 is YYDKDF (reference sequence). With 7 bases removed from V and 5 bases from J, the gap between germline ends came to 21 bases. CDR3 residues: CATKGNLGGPHQPQHF. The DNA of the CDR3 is TGTGCCACCAAGGGCAACTTGGGGGGGCCGCATCAGCCCCAGCATTTT. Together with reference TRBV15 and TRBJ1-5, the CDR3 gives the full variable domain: DAMVIQNPRYQVTQFGKPVTLSCSQTLNHNVMYWYQQKSSQAPKLLFHYYDKDFNNEADTPDNFQSRRPNTSFCFLDIRSPGLGDTAMYLCATKGNLGGPHQPQHFGDGTRLSIL.

CDR3 coding DNA: TGTGCCAGCAGTTACAGGGGGGATGTCAATGAGCAGTTCTTC. Translating it yields CASSYRGDVNEQFF. This chain connects TRBV6-6 to TRBJ2-1; D might be TRBD1 or TRBD2, each matching 6 bases. Germline loops: CDR1 MNHNY, CDR2 SVGAGI (reference sequence). This CDR3 is 14 amino acids long. V dropped 2 bases and J dropped 6 bases, with 11 bases sitting between them.

CDR3 region: CASRVQGSEQYF. DNA for the CDR3: TGTGCCAGCAGGGTACAGGGTTCCGAGCAGTACTTC. This chain links TRBV2 with TRBJ2-7, with a possible D match to TRBD1 (6 bases). The CDR3 has 12 residues. The ends were cut back, 6 bases at V and 6 bases at J, with 12 bases in the middle. Germline V gene lookup returns CDR1 SNHLY and CDR2 FYNNEI.

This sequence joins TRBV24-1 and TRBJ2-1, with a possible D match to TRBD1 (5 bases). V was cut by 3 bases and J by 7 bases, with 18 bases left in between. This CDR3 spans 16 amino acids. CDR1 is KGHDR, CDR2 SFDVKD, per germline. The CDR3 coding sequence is TGTGCCACCAGTGATCCATTACAGGTTGTGGGGAATGAGCAGTTCTTC. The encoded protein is CATSDPLQVVGNEQFF.

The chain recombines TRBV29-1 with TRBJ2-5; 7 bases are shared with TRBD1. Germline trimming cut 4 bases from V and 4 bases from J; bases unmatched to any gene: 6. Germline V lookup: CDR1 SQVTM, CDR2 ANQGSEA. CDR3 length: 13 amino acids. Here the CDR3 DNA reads TGCAGCGTTGGAGACAGGGTCGGAGAGACCCAGTACTTC. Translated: CSVGDRVGETQYF.

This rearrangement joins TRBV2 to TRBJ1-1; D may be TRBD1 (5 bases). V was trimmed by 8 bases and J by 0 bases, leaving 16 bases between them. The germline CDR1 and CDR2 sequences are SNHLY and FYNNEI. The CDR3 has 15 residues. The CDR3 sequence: CASLGRMGLNTEAFF. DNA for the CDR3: TGTGCCAGCCTGGGACGGATGGGTCTGAACACTGAAGCTTTCTTT.

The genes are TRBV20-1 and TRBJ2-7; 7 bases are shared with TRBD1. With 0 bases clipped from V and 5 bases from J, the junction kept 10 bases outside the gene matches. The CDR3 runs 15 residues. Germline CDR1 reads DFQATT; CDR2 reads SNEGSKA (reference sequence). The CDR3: CSARDIAQGVDEQYF. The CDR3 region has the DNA TGCAGTGCTAGAGATATTGCCCAGGGGGTTGACGAGCAGTACTTC.

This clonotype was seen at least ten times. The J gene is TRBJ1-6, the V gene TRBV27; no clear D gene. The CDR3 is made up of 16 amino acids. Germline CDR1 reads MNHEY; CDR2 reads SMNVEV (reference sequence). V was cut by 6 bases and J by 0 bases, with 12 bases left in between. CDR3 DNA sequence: TGTGCCAGCAGGCCCGACTGGAGCTCCTATAATTCACCCCTCCACTTT. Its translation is CASRPDWSSYNSPLHF.

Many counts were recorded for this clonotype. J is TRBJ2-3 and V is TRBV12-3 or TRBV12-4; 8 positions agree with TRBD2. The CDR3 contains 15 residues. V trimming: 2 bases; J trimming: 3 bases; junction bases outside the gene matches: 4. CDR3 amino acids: CASSLTGGRTDTQYF. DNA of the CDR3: TGTGCCAGCAGTTTAACGGGGGGGCGAACAGATACGCAGTATTTT.

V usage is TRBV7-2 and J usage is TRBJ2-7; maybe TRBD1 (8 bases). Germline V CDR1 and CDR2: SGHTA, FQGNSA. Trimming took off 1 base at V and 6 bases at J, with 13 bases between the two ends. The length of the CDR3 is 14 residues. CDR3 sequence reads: CASSLDRGGLEQYF. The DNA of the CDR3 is TGTGCCAGCAGCTTAGACAGGGGGGGCCTCGAGCAGTACTTC. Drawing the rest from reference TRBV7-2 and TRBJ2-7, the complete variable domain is GAGVSQSPSNKVTEKGKDVELRCDPISGHTALYWYRQSLGQGLEFLIYFQGNSAPDKSGLPSDRFSAERTGGSVSTLTIQRTQQEDSAVYLCASSLDRGGLEQYFGPGTRLTVT.

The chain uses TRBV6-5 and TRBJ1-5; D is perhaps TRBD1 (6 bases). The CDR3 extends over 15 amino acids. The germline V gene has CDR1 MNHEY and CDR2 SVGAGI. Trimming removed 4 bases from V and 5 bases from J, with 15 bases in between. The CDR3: CASSFRPGAHQPQHF. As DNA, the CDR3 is TGTGCCAGCAGTTTCCGGCCAGGGGCGCATCAGCCCCAGCATTTT.

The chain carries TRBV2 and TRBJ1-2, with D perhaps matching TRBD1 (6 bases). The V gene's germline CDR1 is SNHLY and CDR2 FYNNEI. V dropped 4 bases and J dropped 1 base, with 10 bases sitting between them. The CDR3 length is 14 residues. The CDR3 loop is CASSGTAINYGYTF. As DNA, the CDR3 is TGTGCCAGCAGTGGGACAGCAATTAACTATGGCTACACCTTC.

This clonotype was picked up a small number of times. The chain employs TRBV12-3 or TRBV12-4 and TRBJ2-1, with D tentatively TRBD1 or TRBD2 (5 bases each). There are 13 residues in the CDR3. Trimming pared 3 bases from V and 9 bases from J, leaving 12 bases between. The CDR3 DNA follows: TGTGCCAGCAGTTTGAGGGGACCGGGTGAGCAGTTCTTC. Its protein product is CASSLRGPGEQFF.

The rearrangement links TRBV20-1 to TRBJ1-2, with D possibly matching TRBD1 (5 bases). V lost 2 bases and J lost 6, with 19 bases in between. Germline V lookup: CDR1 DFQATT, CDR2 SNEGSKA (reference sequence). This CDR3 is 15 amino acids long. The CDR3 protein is CSARPGAGLRDGYTF. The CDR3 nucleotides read TGCAGTGCTAGACCCGGGGCGGGGTTGAGGGATGGCTACACCTTC.

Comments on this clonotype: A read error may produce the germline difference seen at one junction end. This CDR3 reads CASSQDLGWDYGYTF. The CDR3 DNA sequence: TGCGCCAGCAGCCAAGACTTGGGGTGGGACTATGGCTACACCTTC. This chain uses TRBV7-3 with TRBJ1-2; unclear D gene. Germline assignment: CDR1 SGHTA and CDR2 FQGTGA. This CDR3 contains 15 residues.

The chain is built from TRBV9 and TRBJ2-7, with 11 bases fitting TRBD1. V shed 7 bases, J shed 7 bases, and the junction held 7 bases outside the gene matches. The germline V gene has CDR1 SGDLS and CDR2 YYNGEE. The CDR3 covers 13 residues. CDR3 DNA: TGTGCCAGCGTTCCGGACAGGGGGCGAGAGCAGTACTTC. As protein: CASVPDRGREQYF.

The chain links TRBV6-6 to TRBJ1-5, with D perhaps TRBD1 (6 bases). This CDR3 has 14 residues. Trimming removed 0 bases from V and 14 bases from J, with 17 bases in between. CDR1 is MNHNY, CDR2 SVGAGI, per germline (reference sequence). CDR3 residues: CASSYSNRVRVEHF. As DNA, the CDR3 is TGTGCCAGCAGTTACTCCAACAGGGTAAGGGTCGAGCATTTT.

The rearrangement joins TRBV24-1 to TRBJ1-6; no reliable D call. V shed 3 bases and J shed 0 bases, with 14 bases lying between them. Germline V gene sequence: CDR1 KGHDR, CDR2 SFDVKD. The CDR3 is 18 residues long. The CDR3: CATSDPLQLCSYNSPLHF. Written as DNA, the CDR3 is TGTGCCACCAGTGATCCTCTGCAGCTGTGCTCCTATAATTCACCCCTCCACTTT.

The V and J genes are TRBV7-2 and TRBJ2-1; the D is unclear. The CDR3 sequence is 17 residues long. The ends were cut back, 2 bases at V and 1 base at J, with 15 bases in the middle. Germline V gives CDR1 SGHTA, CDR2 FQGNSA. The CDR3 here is CASSLTAVAGSYNEQFF. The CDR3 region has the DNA TGTGCCAGCAGCTTAACGGCGGTCGCAGGTTCCTACAATGAGCAGTTCTTC.

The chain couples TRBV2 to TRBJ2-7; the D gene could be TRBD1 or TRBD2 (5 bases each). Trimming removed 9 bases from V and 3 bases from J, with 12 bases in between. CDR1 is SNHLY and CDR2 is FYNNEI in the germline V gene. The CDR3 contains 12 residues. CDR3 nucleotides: TGTGCCAGTCGACGGGACGGCTACGAGCAGTACTTC. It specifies CASRRDGYEQYF.

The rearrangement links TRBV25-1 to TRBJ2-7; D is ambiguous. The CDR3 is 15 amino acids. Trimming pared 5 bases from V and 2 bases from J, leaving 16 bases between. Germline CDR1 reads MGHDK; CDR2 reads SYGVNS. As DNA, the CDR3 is TGTGCCAGCAGTCCAATTCAGGAGCGCCCCTACGAGCAGTACTTC. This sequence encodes CASSPIQERPYEQYF.

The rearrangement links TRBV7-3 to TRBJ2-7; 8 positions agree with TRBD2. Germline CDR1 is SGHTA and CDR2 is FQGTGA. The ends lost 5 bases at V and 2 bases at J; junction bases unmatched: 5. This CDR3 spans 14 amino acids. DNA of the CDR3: TGTGCCAGCAGCCAACTCGGGGGGGCCTACGAGCAGTACTTC. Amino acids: CASSQLGGAYEQYF. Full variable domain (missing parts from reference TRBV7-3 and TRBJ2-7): GAGVSQTPSNKVTEKGKYVELRCDPISGHTALYWYRQSLGQGPEFLIYFQGTGAADDSGLPNDRFFAVRPEGSVSTLKIQRTERGDSAVYLCASSQLGGAYEQYFGPGTRLTVT.